A selection of T cell receptor beta chains follows, all from one sample in a study of blood T cell repertoires in COVID-19. The repertoire was sequenced with immunoSEQ multiplex PCR; TCRdb's copy has only in-frame clones and lacks some. Among just under 35,000 clones, roughly nine tenths were seen once, and the ten largest hold around 40%. Sequenced: peripheral blood. These receptors originate from a man in his 60s with active or convalescent COVID-19. The CDR3 runs from the conserved cysteine through the conserved F or W. The D gene is left open where the match is weak. Part of the rows lack a size; the others show once, few, many or a class for expanded clones.

size,D,V,J,DNA,CDR3
-,TRBD2,TRBV9,TRBJ2-3,TGTGCCAGCAGCGTGAGGGCTAGCGGGATCACAGATACGCAGTATTTT,CASSVRASGITDTQYF
few,-,TRBV7-9,TRBJ2-5,TGTGCCAGCAGCTTGGGGGTGGGGACTGCCTACTTC,CASSLGVGTAYF
-,TRBD1,TRBV7-9,TRBJ1-2,TGTGCCAGCAGCTTCTACACCGACAGGGATCCTGGCTACACCTTC,CASSFYTDRDPGYTF
-,TRBD2,TRBV6-1,TRBJ2-1,TGTGCCAGCAGTGAAGGACTAGCGGGGGGCCTTAGTGAGCAGTTCTTC,CASSEGLAGGLSEQFF
-,-,TRBV7-2,TRBJ1-5,TGTGCCAGCAGCTTAGCGTTCAGGGCCACCTCCAATCAGCCCCAGCATTTT,CASSLAFRATSNQPQHF
-,-,TRBV9,TRBJ2-6,TGTGCCAGCAGCCCCACAGGGAACGGGGCCAACGTCCTGACTTTC,CASSPTGNGANVLTF
-,-,TRBV2,TRBJ2-7,TGTGCCAGCAGGGCCGACGGGGCCGGGAGCGGGGAGCAGTACTTC,CASRADGAGSGEQYF
-,TRBD2,TRBV7-2,TRBJ2-1,TGTGCCAGCAGCTTACTCCCACTAGCGGGAGTAGGATACAATGAGCAGTTCTTC,CASSLLPLAGVGYNEQFF
few,TRBD1,TRBV5-1,TRBJ2-7,TGCGCCAGCAGCCTGAGACAGGGGGAGACCTACGAGCAGTACTTC,CASSLRQGETYEQYF
-,TRBD1,TRBV19,TRBJ1-2,TGTGCCAGTAGTCCCCGGGACAGGCGTGGCTACACCTTC,CASSPRDRRGYTF
-,-,TRBV2,TRBJ1-6,TGTGCCAGCATCCCGAGCTCCTATAATTCACCCCTCCACTTT,CASIPSSYNSPLHF
-,-,TRBV5-5,TRBJ2-3,TGTGCCAGCAGCTCGGGGGAGCCGAGCACAGATACGCAGTATTTT,CASSSGEPSTDTQYF
-,TRBD1,TRBV7-9,TRBJ2-5,TGTGCCAGCAGCTTGACAGGGATAGAGACCCAGTACTTC,CASSLTGIETQYF
once,TRBD1,TRBV7-9,TRBJ2-7,TGTGCCAGCAGCTTAGCCTCTGGGACAGGGGGCAACGAGCAGTACTTC,CASSLASGTGGNEQYF
-,-,TRBV6-5,TRBJ1-2,TGTGCCAGCAGGGCGGAGTACACCATTAACTATGGCTACACCTTC,CASRAEYTINYGYTF
-,-,TRBV15,TRBJ1-5,TGTGCCACCAGCAGCCTGCTGGACTTAACCGGAGGTCAGCCCCAGCATTTT,CATSSLLDLTGGQPQHF
-,-,TRBV18,TRBJ1-5,TGTGCCAGCTCCTCCACACAGGGAAATCAGCCCCAGCATTTT,CASSSTQGNQPQHF
-,TRBD2,TRBV5-8,TRBJ2-7,TGTGCCAGCAGCTACCTAGCGGGAGGGAGAACCTACGAGCAGTACTTC,CASSYLAGGRTYEQYF
-,-,TRBV3-1/TRBV3-2,TRBJ2-7,TGTGCCAGCAGCCGGGACTGGAGCTCCTACGAGCAGTACTTC,CASSRDWSSYEQYF
-,TRBD1,TRBV2,TRBJ1-6,TGTGCCAGCAGAGACAGGGTGAAGCGGTCACCCCTCCACTTT,CASRDRVKRSPLHF
-,TRBD1,TRBV2,TRBJ1-2,TGTGCCAGCAGGGCAGGGACAGGGTATTTGAATGGCTACACCTTC,CASRAGTGYLNGYTF
-,-,TRBV3-1/TRBV3-2,TRBJ2-1,TGTGCCAGCAGCCAAGGCCGGGGAAAGACTTACAATGAGCAGTTCTTC,CASSQGRGKTYNEQFF
few,-,TRBV7-9,TRBJ2-3,TGTGCCGGAGATTGGAGCACAGATACGCAGTATTTT,CAGDWSTDTQYF
few,TRBD1,TRBV28,TRBJ1-6,TGTGCCAGCAACAAGGCCCAGGGGGCCAATTCACCCCTCCACTTT,CASNKAQGANSPLHF
-,TRBD2,TRBV9,TRBJ2-5,TGTGCCAGCAGCGTAGCGGGAGGCTCCGAGACCCAGTACTTC,CASSVAGGSETQYF
-,-,TRBV6-4,TRBJ1-5,TGTGCCAGCAGTGACTCGAGGACACCTACTCCCCAGCCCCAGCATTTT,CASSDSRTPTPQPQHF
-,-,TRBV2,TRBJ2-1,TGTGCCAGCGGCCCCGGGTATTCTGAGCAGTTCTTC,CASGPGYSEQFF
once,TRBD2,TRBV3-1/TRBV3-2,TRBJ2-7,TGTGCCAGCAGCCCCTGGACTAGCGGTCTTTACGAGCAGTACTTC,CASSPWTSGLYEQYF
-,TRBD2,TRBV7-2,TRBJ2-3,TGTGCCAGCAGCTTAGCGGGAGGGACCACAGATACGCAGTATTTT,CASSLAGGTTDTQYF
-,-,TRBV6-5,TRBJ1-3,TGTGCCAGCAGACGACAGTCTGGAAACACCATATATTTT,CASRRQSGNTIYF
-,-,TRBV28,TRBJ1-2,TGTGCCATCCTCCCCGGTGGAGCCGCCGGCTATGGCTACACCTTC,CAILPGGAAGYGYTF
-,TRBD1,TRBV27,TRBJ1-3,TGTGCCAGCAGTCCCACCCTCGGGACAGGGTACACCATATATTTT,CASSPTLGTGYTIYF
once,-,TRBV5-1,TRBJ2-1,TGCGCCAGCAGCTTGGGGGGGGATGAGCAGTTCTTC,CASSLGGDEQFF
-,-,TRBV30,TRBJ1-5,TGTGCCTGGCGGGGAGATAGCAATCAGCCCCAGCATTTT,CAWRGDSNQPQHF
-,-,TRBV24-1,TRBJ2-1,TGTGCCACCAGTGATTTCTCGCGTGCGAGAAACAATGAGCAGTTCTTC,CATSDFSRARNNEQFF
-,-,TRBV27,TRBJ1-2,TGTGCCAGCAGGTTGAGACAGGACTATGGCTACACCTTC,CASRLRQDYGYTF
-,TRBD1,TRBV20-1,TRBJ2-7,TGCAGTGCTAGTAATCAAATCCAGGGGGCAGGTTACGAGCAGTACTTC,CSASNQIQGAGYEQYF
-,TRBD2,TRBV11-2,TRBJ2-2,TGTGCCAGCAGCCCGGCCGGGACTAGAAAAAGGGGCGGGGAGCTGTTTTTT,CASSPAGTRKRGGELFF
-,TRBD1,TRBV19,TRBJ2-6,TGTGCCAGTAGTCGGACAGGGGGCAGAAGTGGGGCCAACGTCCTGACTTTC,CASSRTGGRSGANVLTF
-,TRBD1,TRBV11-2,TRBJ1-2,TGTGCCAGCAGCTTCTCCCTACAGGGGGCGAGTGGCTACACCTTC,CASSFSLQGASGYTF
-,TRBD2,TRBV25-1,TRBJ2-1,TGTGCCAGCAGTGTAGAGAACGGGGGGGCCTGGAATGAGCAGTTCTTC,CASSVENGGAWNEQFF
-,-,TRBV25-1,TRBJ1-2,TGTGCCAGCAGTGGGGGTGACAGGCGGGTGGAGGGCTACACCTTC,CASSGGDRRVEGYTF
-,-,TRBV7-9,TRBJ2-7,TGTGCCAGCAGTTATCCTTCGTCCTACGAGCAGTACTTC,CASSYPSSYEQYF
-,-,TRBV6-2/TRBV6-3,TRBJ2-2,TGTGCCAGCAGCCCCCGGAGTACCGGGGAGCTGTTTTTT,CASSPRSTGELFF
-,TRBD1,TRBV7-8,TRBJ1-3,TGTGCCAGCAGCTTAGGGGGGACAGGGGGCGCGGGTGGAAACACCATATATTTT,CASSLGGTGGAGGNTIYF
-,-,TRBV18,TRBJ2-7,TGTGCCAGCTCACTAATGCCAGGCAACGAGCAGTACTTC,CASSLMPGNEQYF
-,-,TRBV19,TRBJ1-1,TGTGCCAGTAACCGACCGGGCCGGGAGGCTGAAGCTTTCTTT,CASNRPGREAEAFF
-,-,TRBV5-8,TRBJ2-2,TGTGCCAGCAGCAAAGTCACCAGCGCGAACACCGGGGAGCTGTTTTTT,CASSKVTSANTGELFF
-,-,TRBV7-3,TRBJ2-5,TGTGCCAGCAGGCCTTCTAGATCGGAAGAGACCCAGTACTTC,CASRPSRSEETQYF
-,TRBD1,TRBV5-1,TRBJ1-5,TGCGCCAGCAGCGCGGGACAGGGGCCGGACAATCAGCCCCAGCATTTT,CASSAGQGPDNQPQHF
-,-,TRBV12-3/TRBV12-4,TRBJ2-3,TGTGCCAGCCCTTCCACAGATACGCAGTATTTT,CASPSTDTQYF
once,TRBD2,TRBV18,TRBJ2-7,TGTGCCAGCTCACCGGGACTAGCGGTCTCCTACGAGCAGTACTTC,CASSPGLAVSYEQYF
-,TRBD1,TRBV7-9,TRBJ1-1,TGTGCCAGCAGCTGGGACAGGAACACTGAAGCTTTCTTT,CASSWDRNTEAFF
-,TRBD2,TRBV4-3,TRBJ2-2,TGCGCCAGCAGCCGAACTAGCGGGGTCAACACCGGGGAGCTGTTTTTT,CASSRTSGVNTGELFF
-,TRBD2,TRBV5-1,TRBJ2-3,TGCGCCAGCAGCCTTCTAGCGGGAGAGGGGGGAGATACGCAGTATTTT,CASSLLAGEGGDTQYF